The sequence of this T cell receptor beta chain was determined in a study of CD8+CD57+ T cells in acquired aplastic anemia. The sequenced patients had an expansion of CD8+CD57+ cells seen by flow cytometry. Each patient had severe acquired aplastic anemia. There was no therapy given to any patient before the blood sampling took place. In the case of this clonotype: Its cognate antigen is unknown.

The trim removed 9 bases at V and 11 bases at J, leaving 6 bases unmatched. The CDR3 is made up of 12 amino acids. In germline, CDR1 is SNHLY, CDR2 FYNNEI. Regarding the study as a whole: Twenty-nine sequences, all CD8+ CDR3, were shared between patients and controls.

Profiles of TCR beta VDJ and CDR3 were generated from a genomic DNA template. From the reads, TCRdb called clonotypes with MiXCR, one entry per CDR3 protein. Of about 160,000 distinct CDR3 sequences in the sample, 47% are singletons; the top ten hold about 2.6%. The sequence derives from a human donor with aplastic anemia. The V call is TRBV2, the J call TRBJ2-3; TRBD2 agrees at 12 bases. The material sequenced was sorted CD4+, CD8+, or CD8+CD57+ T cells (not recorded which) from PBMCs. CDR3 loop: CARAGLAGRQYF. As DNA, the CDR3 is TGTGCCAGGGCAGGACTAGCGGGGCGGCAGTATTTT.